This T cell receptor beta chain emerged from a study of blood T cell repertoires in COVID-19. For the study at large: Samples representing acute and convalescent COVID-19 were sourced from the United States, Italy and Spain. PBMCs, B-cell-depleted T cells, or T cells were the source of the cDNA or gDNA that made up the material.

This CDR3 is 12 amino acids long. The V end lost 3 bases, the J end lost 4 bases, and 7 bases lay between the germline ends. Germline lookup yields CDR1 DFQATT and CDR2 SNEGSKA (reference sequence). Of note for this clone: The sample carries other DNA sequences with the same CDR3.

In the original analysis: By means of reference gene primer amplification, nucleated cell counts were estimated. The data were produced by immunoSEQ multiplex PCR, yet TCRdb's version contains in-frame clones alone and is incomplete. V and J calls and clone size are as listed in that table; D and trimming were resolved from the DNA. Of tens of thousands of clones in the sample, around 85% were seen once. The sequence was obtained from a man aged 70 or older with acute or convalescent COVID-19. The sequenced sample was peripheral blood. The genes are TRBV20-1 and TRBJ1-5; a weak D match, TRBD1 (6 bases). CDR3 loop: CSASRGNQPQHF. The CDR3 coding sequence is TGCAGTGCTAGTAGGGGGAATCAGCCCCAGCATTTT.